Listed below are T cell receptor beta chains from one sample, sequenced in a study of T cell changes during pregnancy in multiple sclerosis. Generated by immunoSEQ multiplex PCR, the TCRdb table keeps only in-frame clones and is missing some. The top ten clones hold 1.6% of a sample with approximately 70,000 clones, about 90% of them seen once. Sequenced here: peripheral blood, sampled in the first trimester of pregnancy. These receptor sequences come from a female donor in good health, enrolled as a control in a pregnancy study. The CDR3 runs from the conserved cysteine through the conserved F or W. The order of the fields is clone size, D gene, J gene, V gene, CDR3 DNA, CDR3 protein. A D gene is named only where the DNA matches it firmly. The size of a clone is reported for some rows only, either as once, few or many, or as a class for expanded clones.

size: .
D: TRBD1
J: TRBJ2-1
V: TRBV6-5
DNA: TGTGCCAGCAGTTTAACCGGACAGGGGTCCTACAATGAGCAGTTCTTC
CDR3: CASSLTGQGSYNEQFF

size: .
D: .
J: TRBJ2-3
V: TRBV5-1
DNA: TGCGCCAGCAGCTTGCCCAGGACTACAGCAGATACGCAGTATTTT
CDR3: CASSLPRTTADTQYF

size: .
D: TRBD1
J: TRBJ2-1
V: TRBV10-3
DNA: TGTGCCATCAGTGAGTCGGGAACAGGGGGCGATGAGCAGTTCTTC
CDR3: CAISESGTGGDEQFF

size: .
D: .
J: TRBJ2-7
V: TRBV28
DNA: TGTGCCAGCAGTCTGACCTCAGGGGGGAACTACGAGCAGTACTTC
CDR3: CASSLTSGGNYEQYF

size: .
D: TRBD1
J: TRBJ2-4
V: TRBV5-8
DNA: TGTGCCAGCAGCCGACGGGACAGGGCCAAAAACATTCAGTACTTC
CDR3: CASSRRDRAKNIQYF

size: .
D: .
J: TRBJ1-4
V: TRBV6-1
DNA: TGTGCCAGCAGTGCGACAGCGACCCCTGAAAAACTGTTTTTT
CDR3: CASSATATPEKLFF

size: .
D: TRBD1
J: TRBJ2-6
V: TRBV30
DNA: TGTGCCTGGACTGCCCCGGGACAGGGCGTCTCTGGGGCCAACGTCCTGACTTTC
CDR3: CAWTAPGQGVSGANVLTF

size: .
D: .
J: TRBJ1-3
V: TRBV19
DNA: TGTGCCAGTAGTATCGGTGAACTCTCTGGAAACACCATATATTTT
CDR3: CASSIGELSGNTIYF

size: .
D: TRBD1
J: TRBJ2-7
V: TRBV23-1
DNA: TGCGCCAGCAGTCACCCCGGGACAGGCAACTACGAGCAGTACTTC
CDR3: CASSHPGTGNYEQYF

size: .
D: .
J: TRBJ1-1
V: TRBV6-1
DNA: TGTGCCAGCAGTGAACAGGACTACACTGAAGCTTTCTTT
CDR3: CASSEQDYTEAFF

size: .
D: .
J: TRBJ2-4
V: TRBV5-1
DNA: TGCGCCAGCAGCTTGGAGGCAGGGATGGCCAAAAACATTCAGTACTTC
CDR3: CASSLEAGMAKNIQYF

size: .
D: .
J: TRBJ2-2
V: TRBV5-5
DNA: TGTGCCAGCAGCTTGGTCCAGCGGGCCGGGGAGCTGTTTTTT
CDR3: CASSLVQRAGELFF

size: .
D: TRBD2
J: TRBJ2-3
V: TRBV7-6
DNA: TGTGCCAGCAGCTTAGGCAGCGGGAGGCGCACAGATACGCAGTATTTT
CDR3: CASSLGSGRRTDTQYF

size: .
D: TRBD2
J: TRBJ2-1
V: TRBV7-6
DNA: TGTGCCAGCAGCCCTCCGGGACTAGCGGGAGTAAATGAGCAGTTCTTC
CDR3: CASSPPGLAGVNEQFF

size: .
D: .
J: TRBJ1-4
V: TRBV6-5
DNA: TGTGCCAGCAGTCCAACAGGGAGAACTAATGAAAAACTGTTTTTT
CDR3: CASSPTGRTNEKLFF

size: .
D: .
J: TRBJ1-5
V: TRBV2
DNA: TGTGCCAGCAGTGACAGGGTTAGCAATCAGCCCCAGCATTTT
CDR3: CASSDRVSNQPQHF

size: .
D: TRBD2
J: TRBJ2-7
V: TRBV28
DNA: TGTGCCAGCAGTCCCCTGGAAGCGGGGGCCTACGAGCAGTACTTC
CDR3: CASSPLEAGAYEQYF

size: .
D: TRBD2
J: TRBJ2-5
V: TRBV6-1
DNA: TGTGCCAGCAGTGTGGGACTAAACCAAGAGACCCAGTACTTC
CDR3: CASSVGLNQETQYF

size: few
D: TRBD2
J: TRBJ2-7
V: TRBV2
DNA: TGTGCCTCAAAAAGGCGGGAGTCTAACGAGCAGTACTTC
CDR3: CASKRRESNEQYF

size: .
D: .
J: TRBJ2-1
V: TRBV30
DNA: TGTGCCTGGGCTGGGGACAACACCTACAATGAGCAGTTCTTC
CDR3: CAWAGDNTYNEQFF

size: .
D: TRBD1
J: TRBJ2-1
V: TRBV28
DNA: TGTGCCAGCAGTCCGTCGGGACAGGGCCAGTATCGGTTCTTC
CDR3: CASSPSGQGQYRFF

size: .
D: .
J: TRBJ2-7
V: TRBV27
DNA: TGTGCCAGCAGTTTGAGGGCGGGCTACGAGCAGTACTTC
CDR3: CASSLRAGYEQYF

size: .
D: .
J: TRBJ2-5
V: TRBV2
DNA: TGTGCCAGCAGTGGGGGTAGCCAGGGGGAGACCCAGTACTTC
CDR3: CASSGGSQGETQYF

size: .
D: .
J: TRBJ1-1
V: TRBV27
DNA: TGTGCCAGCAGGGCGAGGGTGAACACTGAAGCTTTCTTT
CDR3: CASRARVNTEAFF

size: .
D: TRBD2
J: TRBJ2-3
V: TRBV6-1
DNA: TGTGCCAGCAGGGATAGACTAGCGGGCACAGATACGCAGTATTTT
CDR3: CASRDRLAGTDTQYF

size: .
D: TRBD1
J: TRBJ1-5
V: TRBV19
DNA: TGTGCCACCACGCCCCTTCCAAGGGGGCCTCAGCCCCAGCATTTT
CDR3: CATTPLPRGPQPQHF

size: .
D: .
J: TRBJ2-5
V: TRBV4-1
DNA: TGCGCCAGCAGCCAACTAGCGACACCGGCTCGAGAGACCCAGTACTTC
CDR3: CASSQLATPARETQYF

size: .
D: TRBD1
J: TRBJ2-7
V: TRBV6-1
DNA: TGTGCCAGCAGATCCCGGGACAGGGGTTCCTACGAGCAGTACTTC
CDR3: CASRSRDRGSYEQYF

size: .
D: TRBD1
J: TRBJ2-5
V: TRBV27
DNA: TGTGCCAGCAGTAAACGACAGGGCCCAGAGACCCAGTACTTC
CDR3: CASSKRQGPETQYF

size: .
D: TRBD1
J: TRBJ2-7
V: TRBV9
DNA: TGTGCCAGCAGCGTCGGACAGGGTCGCCCCTACGAGCAGTACTTC
CDR3: CASSVGQGRPYEQYF

size: .
D: TRBD1
J: TRBJ1-2
V: TRBV18
DNA: TGTGCCAGCTCACCAAATACAGGGGGCGGTGGCTACACCTTC
CDR3: CASSPNTGGGGYTF

size: .
D: TRBD1
J: TRBJ1-2
V: TRBV4-1
DNA: TGCGCCAGCAGCCACATGAGGACAGGCCCCTATGGCTACACCTTC
CDR3: CASSHMRTGPYGYTF

size: .
D: .
J: TRBJ2-7
V: TRBV20-1
DNA: TGCAGTGCTAGAGATAAGCACGAGCAGTACTTC
CDR3: CSARDKHEQYF